These 2 T cell receptor beta chains originate from one sample sequenced in a study of cytomegalovirus exposure and HLA in healthy donors. PCR involved 60 Vbeta and 13 Jbeta primers. Profiled with immunoSEQ multiplex PCR; TCRdb holds only in-frame clones, not every one. Recorded for this sample: roughly 80,000 clones. Sequencing used PBMCs. These receptors were obtained from a girl aged 10 to 17 in good health and CMV-seropositive.

CDR3 nucleotides: TGTGCCAGCAGCGTGGGCGGCTACACCTTC. Amino acids: CASSVGGYTF. The chain carries TRBV7-9 and TRBJ1-2; D gene unclear. From germline, CDR1 is SEHNR and CDR2 FQNEAQ (reference sequence). The CDR3 runs 10 residues. Between the trimmed V and J ends, which lost 5 bases and 8 bases, there was a span of 6 bases.

This sequence joins TRBV5-6 and TRBJ2-7, with TRBD1 matching 10 bases. Per the germline V gene, CDR1 is SGHDT and CDR2 is YYEEEE. This CDR3 contains 16 residues. After removal of 1 base from V and 1 base from J, the junction contained 5 bases not matched to a gene. CDR3 sequence (DNA): TGTGCCAGCAGCTTGAAGGGACAGGGGTTATCCTACGAGCAGTACGTC. This codes for CASSLKGQGLSYEQYV.